This note documents a single T cell receptor (beta chain) sequence. What it binds is not known. The sample originates from a study of OX40 agonist ivuxolimab in advanced cancers. Study-level background: An anti-OX40 (CD134) antibody with agonistic activity, ivuxolimab, was administered to patients. Patients got intravenous ivuxolimab at 0.01 to 10 mg/kg every 2 weeks.

With 1 base clipped from V and 1 base from J, the junction kept 6 bases outside the gene matches. Germline CDR1 and CDR2: SGHDN and FVKESK. CDR3 length: 16 residues. Sequencing used immunoSEQ multiplex PCR; TCRdb keeps in-frame clones, though not all of them. The sample records tens of thousands of clones, roughly 92% being singletons. Study outcomes and limitations: Averaging showed that CD8+ T cells had more expanded clones than CD4+ did.

This receptor was obtained from an adult with an advanced solid tumor such as melanoma, head and neck, liver or kidney cancer. This rearrangement joins TRBV14 to TRBJ2-7; 8 bases align to TRBD1. The sequenced sample was CD4+ or CD8+ T cells sorted from blood, obtained in a trial of the OX40 agonist ivuxolimab. The CDR3 nucleotides read TGTGCCAGCAGCCAAGCCCATGGACAGGGATCCTACGAGCAGTACTTC. Its protein is CASSQAHGQGSYEQYF.